The entry below describes one T cell receptor beta chain. The protocol was immunoSEQ multiplex PCR, while the TCRdb copy is restricted to in-frame clones and leaves out a portion. This table has roughly 67,000 clones, about 88% appearing once. These data come from a study of OX40 agonist ivuxolimab in advanced cancers. Study-wide context: Patients received ivuxolimab, an agonistic anti-OX40 (CD134) antibody. Dose-escalation patients' cancers were hepatocellular carcinoma, melanoma, renal cell or head and neck cancer.

The length of the CDR3 is 13 residues. Germline CDR1 and CDR2: SGHTA and FQGNSA. With 7 bases removed from V and 1 base from J, the gap between germline ends came to 11 bases. The origin of this receptor is an adult with an advanced solid tumor such as melanoma, head and neck, liver or kidney cancer. The material was CD4+ or CD8+ T cells sorted from blood, obtained in a trial of the OX40 agonist ivuxolimab. This sequence joins TRBV7-2 and TRBJ2-7; tentative D call: TRBD2 (6 bases). The CDR3 coding sequence is TGTGCCAGCAAGGCCCGGGGGTCCTACGAGCAGTACTTC. Its protein is CASKARGSYEQYF.